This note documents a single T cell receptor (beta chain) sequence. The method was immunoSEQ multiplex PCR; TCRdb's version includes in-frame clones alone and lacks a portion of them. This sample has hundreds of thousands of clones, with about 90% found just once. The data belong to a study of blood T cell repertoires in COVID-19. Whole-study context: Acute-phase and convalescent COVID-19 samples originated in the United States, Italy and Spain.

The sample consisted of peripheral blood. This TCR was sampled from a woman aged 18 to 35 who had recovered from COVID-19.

CDR3 amino acids: CASSQDVGRGRLYNEQFF. CDR3 in DNA: TGCGCCAGCAGCCAAGATGTGGGGCGGGGTCGGCTCTACAATGAGCAGTTCTTC. V usage is TRBV4-1 and J usage is TRBJ2-1, with D maybe TRBD2 (6 bases). The CDR3 is made up of 18 amino acids. Trimming stripped 0 bases from V and 3 bases from J, with 18 bases between. Germline V gene data show CDR1 as MGHRA and CDR2 as YSYEKL.